This T cell receptor beta chain is drawn from a study of T-cell memory formation after mild COVID-19. Study in general: Clustering of TCRs was largely donor specific.

Concerning this clonotype: The target antigen is unknown.

General study findings and limits: CD8+ contracting clones occupied EMRA, while CD4+ ones occupied mainly CM and EM. Second-wave clones that peaked on day 37 lacked confirmed SARS-CoV-2 specificity.

The 5'RACE method, run with constant-segment primers, produced TCR alpha and TCR beta cDNA libraries (carrying sample barcodes and UMIs). Via MiXCR, TCRdb re-called the 5' RACE reads, giving one row per CDR3 protein. This sample has hundreds of thousands of distinct CDR3 sequences, with over 15% found just once. The V and J ends lost 1 base and 3 bases, in that order; junction bases with no gene match: 6. The CDR3 is 16 amino acids. Germline-derived CDR1 and CDR2 are SGHAT and FQNNGV. The TCR originated in an adult woman who had mild COVID-19 (a few samples of this study predate the infection). Cell type and time point are not known. Material: PBMCs or a T cell subset sorted from them (not recorded which). The chain couples TRBV11-2 to TRBJ2-3; 8 bases are shared with TRBD2. The CDR3 DNA sequence: TGTGCCAGCAGCTTAGGCAGGGGACTAGTGACAGATACGCAGTATTTT. Translation gives CASSLGRGLVTDTQYF. Full variable domain (remainder filled in from reference TRBV11-2 and TRBJ2-3): EAGVAQSPRYKIIEKRQSVAFWCNPISGHATLYWYQQILGQGPKLLIQFQNNGVVDDSQLPKDRFSAERLKGVDSTLKIQPAKLEDSAVYLCASSLGRGLVTDTQYFGPGTRLTVL.